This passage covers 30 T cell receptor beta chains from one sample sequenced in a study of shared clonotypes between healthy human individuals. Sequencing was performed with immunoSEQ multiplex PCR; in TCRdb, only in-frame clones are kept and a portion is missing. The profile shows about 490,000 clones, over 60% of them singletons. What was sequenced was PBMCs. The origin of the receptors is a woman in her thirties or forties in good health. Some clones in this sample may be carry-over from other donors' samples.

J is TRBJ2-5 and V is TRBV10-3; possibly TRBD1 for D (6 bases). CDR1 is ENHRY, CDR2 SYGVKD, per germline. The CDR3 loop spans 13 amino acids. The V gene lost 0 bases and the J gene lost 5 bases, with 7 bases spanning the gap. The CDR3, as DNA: TGTGCCATCAGTGAGTCGGGGGCGGAGACCCAGTACTTC. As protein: CAISESGAETQYF.

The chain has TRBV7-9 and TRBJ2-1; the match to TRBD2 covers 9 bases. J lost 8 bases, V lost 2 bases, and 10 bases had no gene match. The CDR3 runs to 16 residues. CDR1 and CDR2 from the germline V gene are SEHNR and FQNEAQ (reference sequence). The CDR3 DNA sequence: TGTGCCAGCAGCTTACCGTCCAGCGGGAGGTCTGATGAGCAGTTCTTC. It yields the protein CASSLPSSGRSDEQFF.

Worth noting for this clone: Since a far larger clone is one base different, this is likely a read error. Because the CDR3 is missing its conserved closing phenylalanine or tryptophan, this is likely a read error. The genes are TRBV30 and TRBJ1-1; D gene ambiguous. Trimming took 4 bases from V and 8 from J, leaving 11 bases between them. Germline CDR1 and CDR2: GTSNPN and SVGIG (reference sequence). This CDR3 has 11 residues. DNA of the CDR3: TGTGCCTGGATTAATGTAAGGGAAGCTTTCCTT. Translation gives CAWINVREAFL.

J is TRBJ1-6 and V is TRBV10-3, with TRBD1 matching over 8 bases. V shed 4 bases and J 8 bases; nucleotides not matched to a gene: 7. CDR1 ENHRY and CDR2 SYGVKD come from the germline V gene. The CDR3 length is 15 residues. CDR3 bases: TGTGCCATCAGTGTTCAGGGGGCGGGAGATTCACCCCTCCACTTT. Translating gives CAISVQGAGDSPLHF.

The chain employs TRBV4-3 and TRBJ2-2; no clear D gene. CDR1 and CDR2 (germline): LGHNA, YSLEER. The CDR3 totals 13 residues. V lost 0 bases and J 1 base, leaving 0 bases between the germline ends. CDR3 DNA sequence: TGCGCCAGCAGCCAAGAGAACACCGGGGAGCTGTTTTTT. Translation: CASSQENTGELFF.

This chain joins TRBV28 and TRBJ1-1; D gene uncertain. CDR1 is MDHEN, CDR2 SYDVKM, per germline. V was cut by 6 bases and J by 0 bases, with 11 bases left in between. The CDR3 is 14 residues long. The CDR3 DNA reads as TGTGCCAGCAGCCTTCAACAAATGAACACTGAAGCTTTCTTT. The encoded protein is CASSLQQMNTEAFF.

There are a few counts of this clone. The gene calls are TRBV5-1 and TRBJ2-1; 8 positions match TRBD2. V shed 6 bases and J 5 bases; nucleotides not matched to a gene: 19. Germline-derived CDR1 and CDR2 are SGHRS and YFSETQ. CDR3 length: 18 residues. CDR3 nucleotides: TGCGCCAGCAAATCCAGGGTATCTAGCGGGTCAGTAAACAATGAGCAGTTCTTC. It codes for CASKSRVSSGSVNNEQFF.

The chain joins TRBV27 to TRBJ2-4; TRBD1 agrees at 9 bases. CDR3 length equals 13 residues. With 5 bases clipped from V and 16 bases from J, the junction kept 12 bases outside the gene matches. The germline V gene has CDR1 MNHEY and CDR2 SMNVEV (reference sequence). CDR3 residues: CASSPREGDREYF. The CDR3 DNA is TGTGCCAGCAGTCCGCGAGAGGGGGACAGGGAATACTTC.

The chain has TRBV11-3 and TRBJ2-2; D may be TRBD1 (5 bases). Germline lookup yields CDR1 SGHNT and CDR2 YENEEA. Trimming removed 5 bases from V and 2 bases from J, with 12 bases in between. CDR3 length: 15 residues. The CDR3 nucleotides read TGTGCCAGCAGCCCGACAGAGCGAAACACCGGGGAGCTGTTTTTT. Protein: CASSPTERNTGELFF.

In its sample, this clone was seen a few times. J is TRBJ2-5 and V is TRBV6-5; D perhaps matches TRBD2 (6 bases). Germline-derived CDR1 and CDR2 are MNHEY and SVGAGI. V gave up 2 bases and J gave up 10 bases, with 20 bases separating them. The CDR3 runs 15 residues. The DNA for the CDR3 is TGTGCCAGCAGTTACGCCGGAGGGGAGTACGTGAACCAGTACTTC. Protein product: CASSYAGGEYVNQYF.

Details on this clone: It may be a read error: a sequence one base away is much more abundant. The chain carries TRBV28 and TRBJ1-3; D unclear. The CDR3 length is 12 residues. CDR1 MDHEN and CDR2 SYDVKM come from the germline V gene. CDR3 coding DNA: TGTGCCGGCAGATCGTCCGGAAACACCATATATTTT. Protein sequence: CAGRSSGNTIYF.

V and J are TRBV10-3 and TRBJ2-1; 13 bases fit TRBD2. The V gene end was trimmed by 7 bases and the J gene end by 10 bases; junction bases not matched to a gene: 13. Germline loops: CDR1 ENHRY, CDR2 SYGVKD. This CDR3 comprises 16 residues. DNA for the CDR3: TGTGCCATCAAACCCGCCGGACTAGCGGGAGTCGGAGAGCAGTTCTTC. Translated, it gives CAIKPAGLAGVGEQFF.

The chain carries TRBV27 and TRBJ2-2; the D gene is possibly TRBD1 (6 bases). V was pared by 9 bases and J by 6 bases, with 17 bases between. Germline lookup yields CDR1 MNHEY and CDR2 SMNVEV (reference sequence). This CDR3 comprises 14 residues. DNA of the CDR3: TGTGCCAGTGGGGGCTTTCGCGGCTCCGGGGAGCTGTTTTTT. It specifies CASGGFRGSGELFF.

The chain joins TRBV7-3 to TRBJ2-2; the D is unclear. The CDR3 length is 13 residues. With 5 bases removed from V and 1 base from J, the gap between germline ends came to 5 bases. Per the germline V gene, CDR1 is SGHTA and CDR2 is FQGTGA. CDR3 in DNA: TGTGCCAGCAGCCCCAGGAACACCGGGGAGCTGTTTTTT. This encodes CASSPRNTGELFF.

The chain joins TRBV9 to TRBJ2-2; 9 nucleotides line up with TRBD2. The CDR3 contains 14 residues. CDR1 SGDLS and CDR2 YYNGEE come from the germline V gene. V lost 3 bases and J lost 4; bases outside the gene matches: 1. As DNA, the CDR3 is TGTGCCAGCAGCGGCGGGAGGGTCACCGGGGAGCTGTTTTTT. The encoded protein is CASSGGRVTGELFF.

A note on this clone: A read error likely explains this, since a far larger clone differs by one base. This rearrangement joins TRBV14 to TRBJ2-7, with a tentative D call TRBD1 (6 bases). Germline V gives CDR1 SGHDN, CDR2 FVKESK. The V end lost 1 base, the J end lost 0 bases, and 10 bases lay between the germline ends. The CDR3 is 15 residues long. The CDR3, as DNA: TGTGCCAGCAGCCAAGGCAGGGGAAGCTCCTACGAGCAGTACTTC. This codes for CASSQGRGSSYEQYF.

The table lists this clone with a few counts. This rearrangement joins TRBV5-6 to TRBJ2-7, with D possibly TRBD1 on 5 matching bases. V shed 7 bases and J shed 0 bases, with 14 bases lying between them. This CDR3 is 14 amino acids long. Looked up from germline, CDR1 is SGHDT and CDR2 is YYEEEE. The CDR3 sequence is CASRRQTYSYEQYF. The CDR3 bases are TGTGCCAGCCGCCGACAGACCTACTCCTACGAGCAGTACTTC.

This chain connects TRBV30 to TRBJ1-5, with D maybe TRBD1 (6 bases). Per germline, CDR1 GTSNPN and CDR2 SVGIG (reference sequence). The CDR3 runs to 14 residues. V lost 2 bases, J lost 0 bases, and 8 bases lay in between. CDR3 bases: TGTGCCTGGAGTCAGGGGTATAGCAATCAGCCCCAGCATTTT. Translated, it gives CAWSQGYSNQPQHF.

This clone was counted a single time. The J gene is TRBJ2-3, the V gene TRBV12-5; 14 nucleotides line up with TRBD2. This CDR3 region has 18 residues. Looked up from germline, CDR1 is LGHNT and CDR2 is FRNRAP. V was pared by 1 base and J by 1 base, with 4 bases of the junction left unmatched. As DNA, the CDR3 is TGTGCTAGTGGTTTGGGACTAGCGGGAGGGCCGGGCACAGATACGCAGTATTTT. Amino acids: CASGLGLAGGPGTDTQYF.

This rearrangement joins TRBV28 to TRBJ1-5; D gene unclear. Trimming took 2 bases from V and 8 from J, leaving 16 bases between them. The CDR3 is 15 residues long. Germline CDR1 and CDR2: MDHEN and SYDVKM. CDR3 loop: CASSLGLFRGEPQHF. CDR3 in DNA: TGTGCCAGCAGTTTAGGGCTCTTTCGGGGAGAGCCCCAGCATTTT.

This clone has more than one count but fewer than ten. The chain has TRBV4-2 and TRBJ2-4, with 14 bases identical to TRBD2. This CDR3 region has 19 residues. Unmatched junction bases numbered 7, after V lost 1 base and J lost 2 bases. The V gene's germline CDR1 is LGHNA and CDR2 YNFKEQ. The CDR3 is CASSQAGTSGRLPKNIQYF. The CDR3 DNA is TGTGCCAGCAGCCAAGCTGGGACTAGCGGGAGACTCCCCAAAAACATTCAGTACTTC.

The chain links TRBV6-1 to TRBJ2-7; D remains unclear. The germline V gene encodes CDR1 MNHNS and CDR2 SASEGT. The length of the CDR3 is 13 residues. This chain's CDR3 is CGTQRILTYEQYF. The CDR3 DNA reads TGTGGCACCCAAAGGATCCTAACCTACGAGCAGTACTTC.

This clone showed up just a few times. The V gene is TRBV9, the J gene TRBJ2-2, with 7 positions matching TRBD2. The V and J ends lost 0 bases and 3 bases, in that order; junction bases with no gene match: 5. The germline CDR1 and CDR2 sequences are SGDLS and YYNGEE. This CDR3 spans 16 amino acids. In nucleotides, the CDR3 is TGTGCCAGCAGCGTAGTCGGTAGCGGGTACACCGGGGAGCTGTTTTTT. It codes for CASSVVGSGYTGELFF.

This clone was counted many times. The CDR3 sequence is CAWRTGHTAFF. The CDR3 DNA follows: TGTGCCTGGAGGACGGGACACACGGCTTTCTTT. J is TRBJ1-1 and V is TRBV30; possible D gene TRBD1, 6 bases. Germline V CDR1 and CDR2: GTSNPN, SVGIG (reference sequence). The CDR3 runs to 11 residues. The germline V and J ends were trimmed by 3 bases and 11 bases, with 13 bases remaining between them.

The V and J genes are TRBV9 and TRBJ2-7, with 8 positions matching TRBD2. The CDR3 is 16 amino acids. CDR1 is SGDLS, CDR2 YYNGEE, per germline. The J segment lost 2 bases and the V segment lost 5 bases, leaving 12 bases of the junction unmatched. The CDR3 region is CASSQGVQRGTYEQYF. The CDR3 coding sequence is TGTGCCAGCAGTCAAGGGGTCCAGCGGGGGACCTACGAGCAGTACTTC.

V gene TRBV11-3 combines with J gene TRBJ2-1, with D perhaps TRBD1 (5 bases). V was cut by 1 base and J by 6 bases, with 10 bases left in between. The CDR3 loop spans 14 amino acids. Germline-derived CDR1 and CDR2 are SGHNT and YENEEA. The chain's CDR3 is CASSLGRGGNEQFF. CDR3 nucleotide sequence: TGTGCCAGCAGCTTAGGAAGGGGTGGCAATGAGCAGTTCTTC.

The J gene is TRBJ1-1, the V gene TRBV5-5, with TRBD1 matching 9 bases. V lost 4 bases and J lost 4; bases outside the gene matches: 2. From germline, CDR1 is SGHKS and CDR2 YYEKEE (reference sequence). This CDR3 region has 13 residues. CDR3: CASSVTGGTEAFF. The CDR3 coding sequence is TGTGCCAGCAGCGTGACAGGGGGCACTGAAGCTTTCTTT.

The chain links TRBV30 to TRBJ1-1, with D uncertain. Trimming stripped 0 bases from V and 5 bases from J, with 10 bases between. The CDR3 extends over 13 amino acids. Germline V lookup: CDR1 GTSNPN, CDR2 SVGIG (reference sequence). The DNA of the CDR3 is TGTGCCTGGAGTGTACGCCCGGGAACTGAAGCTTTCTTT. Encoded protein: CAWSVRPGTEAFF. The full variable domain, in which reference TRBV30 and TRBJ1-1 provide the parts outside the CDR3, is SQTIHQWPATLVQPVGSPLSLECTVEGTSNPNLYWYRQAAGRGLQLLFYSVGIGQISSEVPQNLSASRPQDRQFILSSKKLLLSDSGFYLCAWSVRPGTEAFFGQGTRLTVV.

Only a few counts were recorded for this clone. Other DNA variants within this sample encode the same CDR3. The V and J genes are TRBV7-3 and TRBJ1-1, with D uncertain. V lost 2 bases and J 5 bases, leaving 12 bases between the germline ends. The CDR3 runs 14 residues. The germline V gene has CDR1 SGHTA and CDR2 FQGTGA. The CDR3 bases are TGTGCCAGCAGCTTATCGGGCGGCCGGACTGAAGCTTTCTTT. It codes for CASSLSGGRTEAFF.

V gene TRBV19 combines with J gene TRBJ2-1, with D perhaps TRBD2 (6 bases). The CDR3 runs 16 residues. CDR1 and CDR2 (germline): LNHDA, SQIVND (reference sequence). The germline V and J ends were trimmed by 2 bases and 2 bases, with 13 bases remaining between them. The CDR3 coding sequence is TGTGCCAGTAGTATACGTTTCCCGGGGGCCTACAATGAGCAGTTCTTC. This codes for CASSIRFPGAYNEQFF.